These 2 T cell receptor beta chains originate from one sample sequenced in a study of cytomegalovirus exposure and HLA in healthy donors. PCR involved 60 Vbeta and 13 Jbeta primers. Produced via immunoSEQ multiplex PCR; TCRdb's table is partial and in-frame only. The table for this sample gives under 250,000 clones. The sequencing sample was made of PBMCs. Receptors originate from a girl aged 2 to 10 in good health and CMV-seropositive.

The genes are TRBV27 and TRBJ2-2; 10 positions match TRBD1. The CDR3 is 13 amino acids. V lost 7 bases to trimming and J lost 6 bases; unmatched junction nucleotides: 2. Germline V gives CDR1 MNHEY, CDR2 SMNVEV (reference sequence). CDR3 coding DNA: TGTGCCAGCACCGGACAGGGGGCCGGGGAGCTGTTTTTT. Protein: CASTGQGAGELFF.

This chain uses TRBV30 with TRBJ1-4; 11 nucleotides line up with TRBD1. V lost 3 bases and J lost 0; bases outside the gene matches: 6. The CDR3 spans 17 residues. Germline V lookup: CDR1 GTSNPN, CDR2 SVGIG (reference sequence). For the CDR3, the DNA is TGTGCCTGGAGGGGACAGGGGGTTTGGGCAACTAATGAAAAACTGTTTTTT. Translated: CAWRGQGVWATNEKLFF. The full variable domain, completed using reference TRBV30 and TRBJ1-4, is SQTIHQWPATLVQPVGSPLSLECTVEGTSNPNLYWYRQAAGRGLQLLFYSVGIGQISSEVPQNLSASRPQDRQFILSSKKLLLSDSGFYLCAWRGQGVWATNEKLFFGSGTQLSVL.